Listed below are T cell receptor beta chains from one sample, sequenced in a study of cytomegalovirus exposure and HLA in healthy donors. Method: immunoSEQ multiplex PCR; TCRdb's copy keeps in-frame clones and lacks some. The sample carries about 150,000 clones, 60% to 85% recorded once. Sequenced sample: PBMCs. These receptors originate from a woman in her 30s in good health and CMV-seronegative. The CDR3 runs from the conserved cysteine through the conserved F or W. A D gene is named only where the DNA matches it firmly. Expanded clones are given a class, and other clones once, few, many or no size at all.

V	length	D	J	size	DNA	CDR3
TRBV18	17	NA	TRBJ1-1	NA	TGTGCCAGCTCACCGGTCGGCAGGGGTGGACGGAGCACTGAAGCTTTCTTT	CASSPVGRGGRSTEAFF
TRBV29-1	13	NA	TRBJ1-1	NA	TGCAGCGTTGGAGAGTCGACTGGGACTGAAGCTTTCTTT	CSVGESTGTEAFF
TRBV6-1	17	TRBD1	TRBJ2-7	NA	TGTGCCAGCAGTGAAAGGCCCTCCGGGACAGGGATCTACGAGCAGTACTTC	CASSERPSGTGIYEQYF
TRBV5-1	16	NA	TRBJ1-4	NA	TGCGCCAGCAGCGCCACAGGGAGTGGAACTAATGAAAAACTGTTTTTT	CASSATGSGTNEKLFF
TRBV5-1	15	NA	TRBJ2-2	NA	TGCGCCAGCAGCTGGGGACAAGCCTTCGCCGGGGAGCTGTTTTTT	CASSWGQAFAGELFF
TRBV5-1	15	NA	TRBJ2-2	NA	TGCGCCAGCAGCTTGGATCAGATGAACACCGGGGAGCTGTTTTTT	CASSLDQMNTGELFF
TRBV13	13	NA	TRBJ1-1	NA	TGTGCCAGCAGCTTACAGGGGAACACTGAAGCTTTCTTT	CASSLQGNTEAFF
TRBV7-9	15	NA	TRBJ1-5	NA	TGTGCCAGCAGCCCAAGGGGCTTTAGCAATCAGCCCCAGCATTTT	CASSPRGFSNQPQHF
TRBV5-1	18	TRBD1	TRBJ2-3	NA	TGCGCCAGCAGCTTGGCCCCGACAGGGCTAGTGGGCACAGATACGCAGTATTTT	CASSLAPTGLVGTDTQYF
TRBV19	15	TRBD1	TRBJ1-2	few	TGTGCCAGTAGTATAGCAGGACAGGACTCCTATGGCTACACCTTC	CASSIAGQDSYGYTF
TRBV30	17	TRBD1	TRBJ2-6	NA	TGTGCCTGGAGTAGACAGGGGCCCTGGTCTGGGGCCAACGTCCTGACTTTC	CAWSRQGPWSGANVLTF
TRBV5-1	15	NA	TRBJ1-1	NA	TGCGCCAGCATAGAACCCCTATACGAGAACACTGAAGCTTTCTTT	CASIEPLYENTEAFF
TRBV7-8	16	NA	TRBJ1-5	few	TGTGCCAGCAGCCTTGACAGGCGATATAGCAATCAGCCCCAGCATTTT	CASSLDRRYSNQPQHF
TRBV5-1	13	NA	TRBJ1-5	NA	TGCGCCAGCAGCTTCACAGGAGATCAGCCCCAGCATTTT	CASSFTGDQPQHF
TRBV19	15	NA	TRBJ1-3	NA	TGTGCCAGTAGTTTCCCGGGACACAATGGAAACACCATATATTTT	CASSFPGHNGNTIYF
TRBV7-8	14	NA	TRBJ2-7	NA	TGTGCCAGCAGCTCTATTCGGGGTCCCTACGAGCAGTACTTC	CASSSIRGPYEQYF
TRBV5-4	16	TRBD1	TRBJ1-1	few	TGTGCCAGCAGCTCCGGACAGGGACGGGGCTACACTGAAGCTTTCTTT	CASSSGQGRGYTEAFF
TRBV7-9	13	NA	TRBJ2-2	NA	TGTGCCAGCAGCTTAGTGGGGCCCGGGGAGCTGTTTTTT	CASSLVGPGELFF
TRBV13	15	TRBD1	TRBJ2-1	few	TGTGCCAGCAGCTCGGCCGGGACAGGGTCACGAGAGCAGTTCTTC	CASSSAGTGSREQFF
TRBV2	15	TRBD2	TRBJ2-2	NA	TGTGCCAGCCAAGCGGGGGGTGCCGGGACCGGGGAGCTGTTTTTT	CASQAGGAGTGELFF
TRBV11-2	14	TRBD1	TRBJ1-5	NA	TGTGCCAGCAGCCCCGGGACAGATAATCAGCCCCAGCATTTT	CASSPGTDNQPQHF
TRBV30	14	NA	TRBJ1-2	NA	TGTGCCTGGACCCCCGGGACAAATTACTATGGCTACACCTTC	CAWTPGTNYYGYTF
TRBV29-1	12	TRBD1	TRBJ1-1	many	TGCACCGCGACAGGGCTCAGCACTGAAGCTTTCTTT	CTATGLSTEAFF
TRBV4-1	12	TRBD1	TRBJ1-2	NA	TGCGCCAGCAGCCCGACAGGGGTAGGCTACACCTTC	CASSPTGVGYTF
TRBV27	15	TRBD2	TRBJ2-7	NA	TGTGCCAGCAGTTTGAAAAGCGGGGGGGCCAGCGAGCAGTACTTC	CASSLKSGGASEQYF
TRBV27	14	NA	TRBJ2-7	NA	TGTGCCAGCAGTTTGACTAGTCCTCTCGAGGAGCAGTACTTC	CASSLTSPLEEQYF
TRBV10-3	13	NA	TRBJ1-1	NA	TGTGCCATCACGTCTCACACCGAAACTGAAGCTTTCTTT	CAITSHTETEAFF
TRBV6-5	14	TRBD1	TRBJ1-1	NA	TGTGCCAGCAGTTGGGGACAGAGGAACACTGAAGCTTTCTTT	CASSWGQRNTEAFF
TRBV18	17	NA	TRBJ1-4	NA	TGTGCCAGCTCACCACCGTTTCCGGGGGCAACTAATGAAAAACTGTTTTTT	CASSPPFPGATNEKLFF
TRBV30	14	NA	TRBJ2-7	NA	TGTGCCTGGACCCTTACAGGGAGTGGAGACGAGCAGTACTTC	CAWTLTGSGDEQYF
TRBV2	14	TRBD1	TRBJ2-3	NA	TGTGCCAGCAACAGGGGGCTTAGCACAGATACGCAGTATTTT	CASNRGLSTDTQYF
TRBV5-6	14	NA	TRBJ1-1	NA	TGTGCCAGCAGCCAACGCTCTCGGAGTCTTGAAGCTTTCTTT	CASSQRSRSLEAFF
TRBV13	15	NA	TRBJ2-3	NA	TGTGCCAGCAGCTCAGATCCGACTAGCACAGATACGCAGTATTTT	CASSSDPTSTDTQYF
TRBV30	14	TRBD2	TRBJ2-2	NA	TGTGCCAAACGACGAGCGGGGGAAACCGGGGAGCTGTTTTTT	CAKRRAGETGELFF
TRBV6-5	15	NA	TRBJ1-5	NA	TGTGCCAGCACTAACTCAAGGATCGGGGATCAGCCCCAGCATTTT	CASTNSRIGDQPQHF
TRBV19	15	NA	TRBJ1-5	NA	TGTGCCAGTAGTACCGTATTGGCAGTCAATCAGCCCCAGCATTTT	CASSTVLAVNQPQHF
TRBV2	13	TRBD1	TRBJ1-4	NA	TGTGCCAGCAGCGGACAGGGAATTGAAAAACTGTTTTTT	CASSGQGIEKLFF
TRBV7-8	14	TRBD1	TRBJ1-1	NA	TGTGCCAGCAGCAGGGGACAGGGGGCTACTGAAGCTTTCTTT	CASSRGQGATEAFF
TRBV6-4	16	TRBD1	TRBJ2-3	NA	TGTGCCAGCAGTGATACCGGGGGACAGGGCACAGATACGCAGTATTTT	CASSDTGGQGTDTQYF
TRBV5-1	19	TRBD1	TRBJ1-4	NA	TGCGCCAGCAGCTTGAGTGTCAGGGGGACGCTTGCAACTAATGAAAAACTGTTTTTT	CASSLSVRGTLATNEKLFF
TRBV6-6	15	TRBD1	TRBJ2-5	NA	TGTGCCAGCAGTTCTGACAGGGATCTTCAGGGGACCCAGTACTTC	CASSSDRDLQGTQYF
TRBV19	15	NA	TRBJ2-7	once	TGTGCCAGTAGTATGGCCGGGGGAGGAGTCTACGAGCAGTACTTC	CASSMAGGGVYEQYF
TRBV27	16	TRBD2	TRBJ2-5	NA	TGTGCCAGCAGTCGTAGGACTAGCGGGGGGCAAGAGACCCAGTACTTC	CASSRRTSGGQETQYF
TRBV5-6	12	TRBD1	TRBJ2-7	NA	TGTGCCAGCAGCTCATGGACAGGGAAGGCTTTCTTC	CASSSWTGKAFF
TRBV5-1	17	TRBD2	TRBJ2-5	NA	TGCGCCAGCAGCCTGTCTTCGGGGACTAGCGCGAAAGAGACCCAGTACTTC	CASSLSSGTSAKETQYF